Sequencing of this T cell receptor beta chain was carried out in a study of cytomegalovirus exposure and HLA in healthy donors (TCRdb year 2017). General notes on the study: An earlier analysis of more than 550 of the donors reported 276 Gb of sequence data and about 120 million unique TCR beta sequences obtained from approximately 180 million T cells. An early release that covered several hundred HLA-typed donors contained approximately 300 gigabases of sequencing data and some 87 million unique TCR sequences. The genetic ancestry cluster associated with self-reported Caucasian donors included about four fifths of the approximately 400 genotyped donors. The aim of the study was to test whether cataloging public T cell receptors could identify signatures of past pathogen exposure. The T cell repertoires of 666 subjects were profiled by immunosequencing and related to cytomegalovirus serostatus. Besides the first cohort of under 700 subjects, a separate validation cohort made up of 120 different subjects was used. To predict cytomegalovirus infection status, the study combined high-throughput TCR immunosequencing, statistical association of individual TCRs with disease status, and machine learning. A later analysis re-analyzed previously published TCR beta repertoires from 666 donors and added high-resolution HLA genotyping to study TCR occurrence patterns. Rather than using new phenotypic data, the later analysis identified candidate immune exposures from TCR beta sequences and from how often those sequences occurred across donors. To decide whether each TCR beta V gene segment behaved as functional or pseudogenic, an earlier analysis of some 580 of the donors relied on high-throughput TCR beta sequencing. Donor age, sex, ethnicity and CMV serostatus were compiled alongside the repertoire data. In a later genetic analysis, genome-wide SNP genotypes for about three fifths of the 666 donors were used, and that subset was treated as a discovery cohort. Every repertoire in the discovery cohort had been generated on one and the same sequencing platform. Class I and class II HLA loci were covered by the typing at four-digit resolution. The number of typed donors differed by locus: about 620-630 for A, B, C, DRB1 and DQB1; 500 to 550 for DQA1; 606 for DPA1; and roughly 490 for DPB1. Four or five DR-DQ haplotypes were handled as single units for association and clustering because linkage in the cohort was strong. Among 398 genotyped donors of the cohort, an average of approximately 230,000 unique TCR beta nucleotide sequences were sequenced per donor, 15% to 20% of them non-productive. What the authors observed across the whole study: In an earlier analysis of roughly 500 of the donors, most TCR beta V segments appeared in productive rearrangements about 87% or about 30% of the time, broadly matching IMGT annotations. A cluster of highly shared sequence variants was judged likely to be a technical artifact of the sequencing pipeline. A further reported finding was that TCR beta sequences accurately predicted the HLA-A and HLA-B alleles for most subjects in the first cohort. A later genetic analysis reported fewer N-insertions in productive TCRs among donors in an Asian-associated ancestry cluster than the roughly 620-donor mean. Assigning TCR associations to individual alleles was difficult when HLA alleles, especially DR and DQ, strongly co-occurred. Linkage disequilibrium might explain the correlated functional status among segregating V segments, but an unknown experimental factor could not be excluded. Sequencing depth was assumed to be roughly uniform across donors in the presence/absence analyses, though that assumption may not hold. The only immune exposure information available for the cohort was CMV serostatus. In a later analysis, HLA-associated TCR beta chains showed more clonal expansion and lower generation probabilities than non-associated chains that were equally common. Because counts were too low, seventeen rarely observed V segments, including chromosome 9 orphons, were left out of the earlier analysis of about 500 of the donors. In a later analysis, TCR association rates were found to vary across HLA loci, with the most associated TCRs seen for DRB1 alleles and the fewest for HLA-C alleles. In a later analysis, several top co-occurrence clusters were reported to appear linked to parvovirus B19, influenza, CMV and Epstein-Barr virus. This cohort had only TCR beta chains sequenced, and the lack of alpha or paired-chain data limited which features could be detected. A later genetic analysis associated a missense DCLRE1C variant with V-gene and J-gene trimming of TCR beta chains, and an independent cohort replicated the association. Most TCR sequences were seen in very few donors, while some public TCRs were found in many individuals. It was suggested by the authors that the approach could potentially be generalized to other disease states and immunological phenotypes. A few of the identified cytomegalovirus-associated TCR beta chains were confirmed in vitro to be specific for cytomegalovirus antigens. In both the original and validation cohorts, the classifier was reported to diagnose cytomegalovirus status with high specificity and sensitivity. Most CMV-associated TCR beta chains appeared to be HLA-restricted in a later analysis, and the HLA associations seemed to be driven largely by CMV exposure. HLA typing was unavailable for some donors at each locus, so association tests used only the typed subset. In the study, approximately 160 TCR beta chains were listed as associated with cytomegalovirus. In a later analysis, some 18,000 TCR beta sequences were associated with specific HLA alleles at a false discovery rate of 0.05.

In the case of this clone: Its antigen is currently not known. Base quality data are lacking; no much larger clone is found one base away.

Libraries came from the immunoSEQ multiplex PCR assay. The multiplex PCR relied on a mix of 60 forward primers for TCR Vbeta segments and 13 reverse primers for TCR Jbeta segments. Amplification of the CDR3 region of rearranged TCR beta genes was performed with a multiplex PCR assay on genomic DNA. On the Illumina HiSeq System, the amplified TCR beta libraries were sequenced as 87-base-pair reads. The original pipeline was this. A later analysis tallied around 87 million unique TCR beta chains across the 600 to 700 repertoires, and approximately 9.9 million of those chains were shared by two or more donors. Raw reads were error-corrected and collapsed into unique sequences by a nearest-neighbor algorithm in which closely related sequences were merged to remove PCR and sequencing errors. To assign V, D and J gene segments, CDR3 sequences were aligned to IMGT reference sequences. Each retained sequence needed at least a six-nucleotide match to both a V gene segment and a J gene segment. Rearrangements were classified as productive when the CDR3 lacked stop codons and remained in frame with V and J, and all other rearrangements were classified as non-productive. Following IMGT convention, CDR3 was defined as the stretch from the second conserved V-encoded cysteine up to the conserved J-encoded phenylalanine. Sequences without an unambiguous match to a single V gene segment were excluded from the earlier analysis of 587 of the donors. In an earlier analysis of several hundred of the donors, V segments were called functional above 56.7% productive rearrangements and were called segregating when the between-donor standard deviation exceeded 5%. A statistical classification framework was built for diagnosing cytomegalovirus status from the catalog of TCR beta chain sequences. V and J gene assignment, in a later analysis, came from comparing TCR nucleotide sequences with IMGT/GENE-DB human TR gene sequences. The TCRdist pipeline was used in a later analysis to assign CDR3 sequences and most-parsimonious VDJ recombination scenarios. In a later analysis, each TCR beta chain was defined by its CDR3 amino acid sequence together with its V-gene family, and reads without a unique V-gene family were excluded. A later analysis removed several hundred highly shared, low-generation-probability nucleotide sequences to deal with suspected cross-contamination and a sequencing artifact. A later analysis calculated a clonal expansion index for each public chain from normalized within-repertoire ranks of inferred template counts. In a later analysis, generation probabilities were computed using a VDJ recombination model fitted to out-of-frame rearrangements, and the results were checked against IGoR. A later analysis scored TCR-TCR, TCR-HLA and TCR-CMV co-occurrence with hypergeometric tests, applying a repertoire-size bias correction to TCR pairs. In a later analysis, false discovery rates were estimated by permuting HLA or CMV assignments 20 times. In a later analysis, co-occurring TCRs were grouped using DBSCAN, with TCRdist sequence similarity added in when clustering inside HLA-allele-positive subsets. Repertoires with fewer than 30,000 or more than 120,000 public chains were left out of co-occurrence clustering, as were a handful of repertoires with anomalous nucleotide sharing. TCRdb provides this immuneACCESS table in a form limited to in-frame rearrangements. Some clones are lacking; in checked studies, under half of them reflect an unresolved V gene, and why the rest are absent is not known. V and J calls and clone size come straight from that table; D and trimming were deduced from the DNA. The sample contains about 110,000 clones, more than 70% of them found a single time. The ten largest clonotypes hold 2% to 3% of the sample.

The cohort comprised around 700 healthy bone marrow donors. At the time of sampling, every cohort member was nominally healthy, though immune exposures that went unrecorded were likely present. The donor was CMV seronegative and was included in the group of a few hundred seronegative cohort members. A peripheral blood sample was provided by each donor, and peripheral blood mononuclear cells were used for TCR beta sequencing. The Qiagen DNeasy Blood Extraction Kit was used to extract genomic DNA from the blood cell samples. The TCR comes from a man younger than 35 in good health and CMV-seronegative. Sequenced material: PBMCs.

The sequenced DNA: TGTGCCAGCAGTTTGGCGGGGCGCAATCAGCCCCAGCATTTT. Translated, it gives CASSLAGRNQPQHF. The chain was built from TRBV27 and TRBJ1-5; the D region possibly corresponds to TRBD1 (5 bases align). Trimming at the junction amounts to 3 bases on V and 2 bases on J, and the germline ends lie 8 bases apart. The CDR3 measures 14 amino acids from cysteine to phenylalanine. Only the CDR3 DNA is retained, 42 bases long and in frame from the first base. For CDR1 and CDR2, the germline V gene (reference sequence) lists MNHEY and SMNVEV.